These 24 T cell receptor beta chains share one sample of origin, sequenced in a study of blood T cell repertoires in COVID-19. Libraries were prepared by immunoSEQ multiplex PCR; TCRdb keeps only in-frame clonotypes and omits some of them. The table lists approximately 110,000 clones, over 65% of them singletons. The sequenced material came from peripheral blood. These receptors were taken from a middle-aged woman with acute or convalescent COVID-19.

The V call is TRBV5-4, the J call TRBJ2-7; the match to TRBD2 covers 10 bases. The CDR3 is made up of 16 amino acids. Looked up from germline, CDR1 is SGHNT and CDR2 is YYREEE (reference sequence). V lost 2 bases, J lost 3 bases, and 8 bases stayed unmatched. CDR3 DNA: TGTGCCAGCAGCTTAGCTAGCGGGGGAGGAGTCTACGAGCAGTACTTC. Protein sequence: CASSLASGGGVYEQYF. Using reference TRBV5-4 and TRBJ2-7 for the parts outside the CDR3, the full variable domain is ETGVTQSPTHLIKTRGQQVTLRCSSQSGHNTVSWYQQALGQGPQFIFQYYREEENGRGNFPPRFSGLQFPNYSSELNVNALELDDSALYLCASSLASGGGVYEQYFGPGTRLTVT.

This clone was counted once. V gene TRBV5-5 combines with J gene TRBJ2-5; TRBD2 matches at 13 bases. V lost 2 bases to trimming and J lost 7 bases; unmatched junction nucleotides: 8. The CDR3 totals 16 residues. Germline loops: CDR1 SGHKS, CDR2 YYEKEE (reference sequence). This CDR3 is CASSLLAGGPVGTQYF. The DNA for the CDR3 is TGTGCCAGCAGCTTACTAGCGGGGGGGCCTGTAGGGACCCAGTACTTC. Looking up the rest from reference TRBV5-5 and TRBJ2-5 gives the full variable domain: DAGVTQSPTHLIKTRGQQVTLRCSPISGHKSVSWYQQVLGQGPQFIFQYYEKEERGRGNFPDRFSARQFPNYSSELNVNALLLGDSALYLCASSLLAGGPVGTQYFGPGTRLLVL.

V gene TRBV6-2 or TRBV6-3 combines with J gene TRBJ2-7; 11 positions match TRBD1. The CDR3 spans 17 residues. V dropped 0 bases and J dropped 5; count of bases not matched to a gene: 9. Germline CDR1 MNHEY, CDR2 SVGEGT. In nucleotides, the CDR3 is TGTGCCAGCAGTTACTCCCCATTCCGGGACAGGGGGGACGAGCAGTACTTC. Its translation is CASSYSPFRDRGDEQYF.

CDR3 residues: CASGLIGNTEAFF. The CDR3 DNA reads as TGTGCCAGCGGACTTATAGGGAACACTGAAGCTTTCTTT. The chain uses TRBV2 and TRBJ1-1; D is unresolved. CDR1 is SNHLY and CDR2 is FYNNEI in the germline V gene. Trimming removed 8 bases at V and 1 base at J, with 11 bases between. This CDR3 spans 13 amino acids.

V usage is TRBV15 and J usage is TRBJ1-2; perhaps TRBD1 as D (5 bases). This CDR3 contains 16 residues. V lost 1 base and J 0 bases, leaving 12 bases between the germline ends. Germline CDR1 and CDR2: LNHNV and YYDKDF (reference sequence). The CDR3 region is CATSRGGRDANYGYTF. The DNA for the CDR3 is TGTGCCACCAGCAGAGGGGGCAGAGATGCTAACTATGGCTACACCTTC.

In DNA, the CDR3 is TGTGCCAGCATGGAGACGGGGAACACTGAAGCTTTCTTT. This encodes CASMETGNTEAFF. This chain joins TRBV6-5 and TRBJ1-1; D unresolved. CDR3 length equals 13 residues. Per germline, CDR1 MNHEY and CDR2 SVGAGI. The V and J ends lost 7 bases and 1 base respectively, with 10 bases between them.

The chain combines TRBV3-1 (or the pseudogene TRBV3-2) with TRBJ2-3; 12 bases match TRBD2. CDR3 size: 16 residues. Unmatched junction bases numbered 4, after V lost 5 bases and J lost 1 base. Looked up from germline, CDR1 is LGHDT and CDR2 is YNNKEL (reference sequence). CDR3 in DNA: TGTGCCAGCAGCGAAAGACTAGCGGGGGGCACAGATACGCAGTATTTT. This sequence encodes CASSERLAGGTDTQYF.

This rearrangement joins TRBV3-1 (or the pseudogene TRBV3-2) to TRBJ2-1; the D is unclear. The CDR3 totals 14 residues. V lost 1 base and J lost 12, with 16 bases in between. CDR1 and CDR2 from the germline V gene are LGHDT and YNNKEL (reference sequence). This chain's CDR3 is CASSQGVERQGQFF. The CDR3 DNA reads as TGTGCCAGCAGCCAAGGGGTGGAGAGGCAAGGGCAGTTCTTC.

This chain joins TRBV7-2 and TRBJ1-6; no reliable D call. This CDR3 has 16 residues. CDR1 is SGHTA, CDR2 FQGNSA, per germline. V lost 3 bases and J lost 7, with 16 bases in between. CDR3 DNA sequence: TGTGCCAGCAGCTTTAACGGCCAGGCCTTAAATTCACCCCTCCACTTT. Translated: CASSFNGQALNSPLHF.

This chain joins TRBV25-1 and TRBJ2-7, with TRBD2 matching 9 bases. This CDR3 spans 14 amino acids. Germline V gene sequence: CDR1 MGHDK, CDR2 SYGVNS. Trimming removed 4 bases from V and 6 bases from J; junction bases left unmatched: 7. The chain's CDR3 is CASSAAGGLLEQYF. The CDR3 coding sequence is TGTGCCAGCAGTGCGGCGGGGGGGCTCCTCGAGCAGTACTTC.

The CDR3 DNA reads TGTGCCACCTATGGAGGGATGAGCCGCGCAGATACGCAGTATTTT. Its translation: CATYGGMSRADTQYF. V and J are TRBV10-3 and TRBJ2-3; D is possibly TRBD2 (6 bases). The V gene lost 10 bases and the J gene lost 4 bases, with 21 bases spanning the gap. The CDR3 totals 15 residues. Germline CDR1 and CDR2: ENHRY and SYGVKD.

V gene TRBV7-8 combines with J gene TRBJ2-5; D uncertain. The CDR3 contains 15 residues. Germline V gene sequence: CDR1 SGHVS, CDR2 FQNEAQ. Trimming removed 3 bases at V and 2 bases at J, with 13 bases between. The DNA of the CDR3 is TGTGCCAGCAGCTTCCCTGTAGCCCAGCAAGAGACCCAGTACTTC. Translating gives CASSFPVAQQETQYF.

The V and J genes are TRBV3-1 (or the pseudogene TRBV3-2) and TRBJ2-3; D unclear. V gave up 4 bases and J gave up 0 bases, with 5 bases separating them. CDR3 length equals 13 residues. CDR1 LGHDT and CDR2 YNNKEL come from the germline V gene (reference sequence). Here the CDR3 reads CASSPLSTDTQYF. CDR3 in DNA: TGTGCCAGCAGCCCTTTAAGCACAGATACGCAGTATTTT.

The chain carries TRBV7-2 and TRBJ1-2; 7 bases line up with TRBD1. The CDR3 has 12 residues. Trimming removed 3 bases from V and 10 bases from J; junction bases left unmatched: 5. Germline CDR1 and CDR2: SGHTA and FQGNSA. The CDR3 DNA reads TGTGCCAGCAGCTTCCGGGACAGTGCCTACACCTTC. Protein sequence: CASSFRDSAYTF.

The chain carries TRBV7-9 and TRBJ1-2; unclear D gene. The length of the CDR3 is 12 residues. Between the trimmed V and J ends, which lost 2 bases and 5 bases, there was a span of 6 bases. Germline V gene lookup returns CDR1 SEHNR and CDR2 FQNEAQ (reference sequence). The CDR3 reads CASSLPGYGYTF. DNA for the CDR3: TGTGCCAGCAGCTTACCAGGTTATGGCTACACCTTC.

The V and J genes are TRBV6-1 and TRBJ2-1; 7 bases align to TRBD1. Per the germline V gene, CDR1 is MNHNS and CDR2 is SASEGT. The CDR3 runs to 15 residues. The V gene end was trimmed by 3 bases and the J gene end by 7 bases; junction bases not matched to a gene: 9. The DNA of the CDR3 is TGTGCCAGCAGTGACGCGAGTAGGGGGCGGAATGAGCAGTTCTTC. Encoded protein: CASSDASRGRNEQFF.

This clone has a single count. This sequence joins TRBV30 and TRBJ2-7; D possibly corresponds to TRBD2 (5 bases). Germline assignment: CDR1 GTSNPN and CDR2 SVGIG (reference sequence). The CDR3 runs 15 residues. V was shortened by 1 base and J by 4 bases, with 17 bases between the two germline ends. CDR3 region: CAWSATPGRLYEQYF. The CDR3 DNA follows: TGTGCCTGGAGTGCCACCCCGGGGAGACTTTACGAGCAGTACTTC.

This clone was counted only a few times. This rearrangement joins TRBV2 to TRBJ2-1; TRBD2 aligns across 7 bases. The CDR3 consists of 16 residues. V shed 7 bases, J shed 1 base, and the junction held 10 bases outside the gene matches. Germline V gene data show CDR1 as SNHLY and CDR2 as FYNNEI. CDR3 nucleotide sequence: TGTGCCAGCATCGATACAGCGGGGTTTTCCTACAATGAGCAGTTCTTC. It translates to CASIDTAGFSYNEQFF.

CDR3 residues: CASIRDSSYEQYF. CDR3 nucleotides: TGTGCCAGCATTCGGGACAGCTCCTACGAGCAGTACTTC. This chain uses TRBV6-6 with TRBJ2-7, with 7 bases fitting TRBD1. CDR3 length equals 13 residues. Germline CDR1 reads MNHNY; CDR2 reads SVGAGI (reference sequence). Losses at the gene ends were 7 bases for V and 0 bases for J; bases not matched to a gene: 3.

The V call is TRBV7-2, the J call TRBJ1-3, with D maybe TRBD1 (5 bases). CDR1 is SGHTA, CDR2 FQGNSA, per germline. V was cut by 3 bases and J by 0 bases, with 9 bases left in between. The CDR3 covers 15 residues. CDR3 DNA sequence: TGTGCCAGCAGCTTGGGACTGCCCTCTGGAAACACCATATATTTT. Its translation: CASSLGLPSGNTIYF.

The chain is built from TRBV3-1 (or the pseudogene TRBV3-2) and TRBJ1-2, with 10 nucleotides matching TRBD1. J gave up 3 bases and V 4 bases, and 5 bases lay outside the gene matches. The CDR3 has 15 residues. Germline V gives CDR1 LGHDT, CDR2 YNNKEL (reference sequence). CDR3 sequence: CASSPRDRGHYGYTF. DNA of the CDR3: TGTGCCAGCAGCCCCCGGGACAGGGGCCACTATGGCTACACCTTC.

CDR3 amino acids: CASSRDRAGTNEKLFF. The CDR3 bases are TGCGCCAGCAGCAGGGACAGGGCAGGAACTAATGAAAAACTGTTTTTT. The chain uses TRBV5-1 and TRBJ1-4; 9 bases align to TRBD1. Germline assignment: CDR1 SGHRS and CDR2 YFSETQ. V gave up 4 bases and J gave up 1 base; unmatched junction bases: 5. The CDR3 spans 16 residues.

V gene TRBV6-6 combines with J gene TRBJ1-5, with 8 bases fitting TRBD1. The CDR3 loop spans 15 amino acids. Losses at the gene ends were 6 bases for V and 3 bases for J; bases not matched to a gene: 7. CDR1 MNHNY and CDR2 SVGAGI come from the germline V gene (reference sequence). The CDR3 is CASSRQGSVNQPQHF. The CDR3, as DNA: TGTGCCAGCAGCCGACAGGGGTCGGTCAATCAGCCCCAGCATTTT.

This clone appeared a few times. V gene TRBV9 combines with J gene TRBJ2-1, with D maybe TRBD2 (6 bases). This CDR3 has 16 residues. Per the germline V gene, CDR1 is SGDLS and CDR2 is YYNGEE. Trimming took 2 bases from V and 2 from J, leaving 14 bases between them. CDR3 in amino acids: CASSVRLDRPYNEQFF. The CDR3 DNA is TGTGCCAGCAGCGTCCGACTAGATAGACCCTACAATGAGCAGTTCTTC.